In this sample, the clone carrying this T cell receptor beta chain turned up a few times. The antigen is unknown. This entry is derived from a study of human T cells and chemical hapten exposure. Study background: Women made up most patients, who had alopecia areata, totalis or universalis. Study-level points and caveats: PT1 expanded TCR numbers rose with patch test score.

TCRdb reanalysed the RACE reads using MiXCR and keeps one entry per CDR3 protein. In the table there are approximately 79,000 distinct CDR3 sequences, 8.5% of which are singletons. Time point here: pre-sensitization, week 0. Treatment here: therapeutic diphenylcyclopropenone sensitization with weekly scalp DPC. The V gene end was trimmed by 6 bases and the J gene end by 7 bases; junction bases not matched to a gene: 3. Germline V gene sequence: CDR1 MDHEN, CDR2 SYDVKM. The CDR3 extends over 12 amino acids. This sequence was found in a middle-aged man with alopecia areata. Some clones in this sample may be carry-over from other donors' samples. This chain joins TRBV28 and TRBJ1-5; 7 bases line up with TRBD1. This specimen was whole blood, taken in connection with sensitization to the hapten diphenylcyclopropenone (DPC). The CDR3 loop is CASSQQGQPQHF. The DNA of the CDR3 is TGTGCCAGCAGCCAACAGGGGCAGCCCCAGCATTTT.